One and the same sample provided the 21 T cell receptor beta chains below, sequenced in a study of shared clonotypes between healthy human individuals. Clones were read by immunoSEQ multiplex PCR, and TCRdb kept only the in-frame ones, dropping some. The sample comprises around 1.5 million clones, 95% to 99% of which are singletons, and about 0.45% rests with the top ten. The sequenced material came from naive CD4+ T cells sorted from blood. Subset noted: CD45RA+ positively selected. Every receptor here comes from a man aged 25 to 40 in good health.

This chain uses TRBV19 with TRBJ2-1, with D perhaps TRBD1 or TRBD2 (5 bases each). Germline CDR1 and CDR2: LNHDA and SQIVND (reference sequence). CDR3 size: 15 residues. V gave up 9 bases and J gave up 10 bases, with 25 bases separating them. The CDR3 reads CARDLSRDQDLEQFF. The CDR3 DNA is TGTGCCAGGGACTTATCACGGGACCAGGATTTGGAGCAGTTCTTC.

A single count supports this clone. V gene TRBV2 combines with J gene TRBJ2-2; D unclear. The CDR3 contains 13 residues. CDR1 and CDR2 (germline): SNHLY, FYNNEI. V lost 7 bases and J lost 7, with 13 bases in between. The CDR3 loop reads CASNSRNGGELFF. The DNA for the CDR3 is TGTGCCAGCAACTCACGTAACGGCGGGGAGCTGTTTTTT.

The J gene is TRBJ2-7, the V gene TRBV5-6; TRBD2 matches at 7 bases. With V trimmed by 4 bases and J by 3 bases, 10 bases remained unmatched. CDR3 length: 15 residues. Germline V gene data show CDR1 as SGHDT and CDR2 as YYEEEE. CDR3 sequence reads: CASSRLADPFYEQYF. The DNA for the CDR3 is TGTGCCAGCAGCAGGCTAGCGGACCCCTTCTACGAGCAGTACTTC.

Details on this clone: Within the sample, other DNA sequences also encode this same CDR3. The rearrangement joins TRBV6-5 to TRBJ1-3, with D unclear. V lost 2 bases and J lost 4, with 9 bases in between. Germline CDR1 MNHEY, CDR2 SVGAGI. The CDR3 contains 14 residues. CDR3 amino acids: CASSYGQLGNTIYF. DNA of the CDR3: TGTGCCAGCAGTTACGGGCAGCTAGGAAACACCATATATTTT.

J is TRBJ2-1 and V is TRBV11-3; D not certain. The germline gives CDR1 SGHNT, CDR2 YENEEA. This CDR3 spans 13 amino acids. The V end was cut by 3 bases, the J end by 10 bases, with 13 bases between. CDR3 nucleotides: TGTGCCAGCAGCTTCCGACCCACCGTCGAGCAGTTCTTC. Translation gives CASSFRPTVEQFF.

The genes are TRBV6-1 and TRBJ1-5; D gene ambiguous. Germline lookup yields CDR1 MNHNS and CDR2 SASEGT. The CDR3 totals 13 residues. Trimming removed 8 bases at V and 0 bases at J, with 8 bases between. CDR3 protein: CASDAYSNQPQHF. The CDR3 nucleotides read TGTGCCAGCGATGCGTATAGCAATCAGCCCCAGCATTTT.

The V gene is TRBV9, the J gene TRBJ2-1; tentatively, D is TRBD1 or TRBD2 (5 bases each). The germline CDR1 and CDR2 sequences are SGDLS and YYNGEE. This CDR3 is built from 14 residues. The ends were cut back, 3 bases at V and 6 bases at J, with 13 bases in the middle. CDR3 in DNA: TGTGCCAGCAGCGCTGGGGGAGCAGTCAATGAGCAGTTCTTC. Encoded protein: CASSAGGAVNEQFF.

The chain uses TRBV7-2 and TRBJ2-7; D tentatively reads TRBD1 or TRBD2 (6 bases each). The CDR3 is 14 residues long. Trimming took 1 base from V and 7 from J, leaving 14 bases between them. Germline CDR1 SGHTA, CDR2 FQGNSA. The CDR3 reads CASSLDRDLKEQYF. Written as DNA, the CDR3 is TGTGCCAGCAGCTTAGACAGGGACTTGAAGGAGCAGTACTTC.

The count of this clone is one. V and J are TRBV5-6 and TRBJ1-5; D call uncertain. The V end was cut by 1 base, the J end by 0 bases, with 8 bases between. In germline, CDR1 is SGHDT, CDR2 YYEEEE. The CDR3 sequence is 15 residues long. CDR3 residues: CASSLYGASNQPQHF. CDR3 in DNA: TGTGCCAGCAGCTTGTACGGAGCTAGCAATCAGCCCCAGCATTTT.

Comment on this clone: This CDR3 is also generated by other DNA sequences in the sample. The chain recombines TRBV10-3 with TRBJ1-1; the match to TRBD1 covers 8 bases. With V trimmed by 2 bases and J by 5 bases, 4 bases remained unmatched. Germline-derived CDR1 and CDR2 are ENHRY and SYGVKD. The length of the CDR3 is 14 residues. Here the CDR3 DNA reads TGTGCCATCAGTGAGACAGGGGGGGGAACTGAAGCTTTCTTT. It translates to CAISETGGGTEAFF.

The chain links TRBV11-2 to TRBJ2-1, with 14 bases aligning to TRBD2. Looked up from germline, CDR1 is SGHAT and CDR2 is FQNNGV. Losses at the gene ends were 1 base for V and 3 bases for J; bases not matched to a gene: 5. CDR3 size: 18 residues. CDR3 in amino acids: CASSLGTSGRLYYNEQFF. The CDR3, as DNA: TGTGCCAGCAGCTTAGGGACTAGCGGGAGGCTCTACTACAATGAGCAGTTCTTC.

V and J are TRBV18 and TRBJ1-2; D is possibly TRBD1 (5 bases). V gave up 9 bases and J gave up 5 bases, with 16 bases separating them. The CDR3 consists of 13 residues. Germline assignment: CDR1 KGHSH and CDR2 LQKENI. This chain's CDR3 is CASLIQGGYGYTF. In DNA form, the CDR3 reads TGTGCCAGTCTTATTCAGGGAGGATATGGCTACACCTTC. Based on the CDR3 plus reference TRBV18 and TRBJ1-2, the full variable domain is NAGVMQNPRHLVRRRGQEARLRCSPMKGHSHVYWYRQLPEEGLKFMVYLQKENIIDESGMPKERFSAEFPKEGPSILRIQQVVRGDSAAYFCASLIQGGYGYTFGSGTRLTVV.

The chain uses TRBV11-2 and TRBJ2-7; D is possibly TRBD1 (5 bases). V lost 2 bases and J 2 bases, leaving 13 bases between the germline ends. This CDR3 is 15 amino acids long. Germline V gene sequence: CDR1 SGHAT, CDR2 FQNNGV. As DNA, the CDR3 is TGTGCCAGCAGCTTACAGACAGTAAAACCCTACGAGCAGTACTTC. Its translation is CASSLQTVKPYEQYF.

This clone appeared once. This chain uses TRBV2 with TRBJ1-6; D is ambiguous. V was cut by 4 bases and J by 7 bases, with 5 bases left in between. From germline, CDR1 is SNHLY and CDR2 FYNNEI. The CDR3 runs to 12 residues. DNA for the CDR3: TGTGCCAGCAGTGTACTAAATTCACCCCTCCACTTT. Translated, it gives CASSVLNSPLHF.

The CDR3 nucleotides are TGCGCCAGCAGCTTGGGGCAGAATACGCAGTATTTT. Residues: CASSLGQNTQYF. The chain employs TRBV5-1 and TRBJ2-3; D not certain. This CDR3 is 12 amino acids long. Germline CDR1 SGHRS, CDR2 YFSETQ. V dropped 0 bases and J dropped 7 bases, with 6 bases sitting between them.

This clone was observed a handful of times. The V call is TRBV28, the J call TRBJ1-2; TRBD1 might be the D (6 bases). CDR1 and CDR2 from the germline V gene are MDHEN and SYDVKM. The V and J ends lost 6 bases and 4 bases respectively, with 12 bases between them. This CDR3 has 13 amino acids. CDR3 nucleotide sequence: TGTGCCAGCAGCCGCGACAGGAGCTATGGCTACACCTTC. It translates to CASSRDRSYGYTF.

The rearrangement uses TRBV15 and TRBJ2-6, with 8 positions matching TRBD1. J was trimmed by 2 bases and V by 1 base; bases with no gene match: 4. Germline CDR1 reads LNHNV; CDR2 reads YYDKDF (reference sequence). The length of the CDR3 is 17 residues. CDR3 in amino acids: CATSRGRGLAGANVLTF. The CDR3 DNA reads TGTGCCACCAGCAGAGGCAGGGGGCTGGCTGGGGCCAACGTCCTGACTTTC. Full variable domain (rest looked up from reference TRBV15 and TRBJ2-6): DAMVIQNPRYQVTQFGKPVTLSCSQTLNHNVMYWYQQKSSQAPKLLFHYYDKDFNNEADTPDNFQSRRPNTSFCFLDIRSPGLGDTAMYLCATSRGRGLAGANVLTFGAGSRLTVL.

With regard to this clone: This sample also contains other DNA sequences that code for the same CDR3. The chain links TRBV15 to TRBJ2-7, with D unresolved. From germline, CDR1 is LNHNV and CDR2 YYDKDF (reference sequence). The CDR3 runs 13 residues. V was shortened by 0 bases and J by 4 bases, with 7 bases between the two germline ends. The DNA for the CDR3 is TGTGCCACCAGCAGAGATCGCAGTTACGAGCAGTACTTC. Translation: CATSRDRSYEQYF.

The chain uses TRBV7-8 and TRBJ2-7; 13 bases agree with TRBD2. After removal of 5 bases from V and 6 bases from J, the junction contained 7 bases not matched to a gene. Germline assignment: CDR1 SGHVS and CDR2 FQNEAQ. This CDR3 spans 15 amino acids. Written as DNA, the CDR3 is TGTGCCAGCAGCCCTCGGACTAGCGGGAGTTTCGAGCAGTACTTC. Its protein is CASSPRTSGSFEQYF.

The gene calls are TRBV29-1 and TRBJ1-2; D gene ambiguous. CDR1 SQVTM and CDR2 ANQGSEA come from the germline V gene. Trimming left V 7 bases short and J 2 bases short, with 14 bases between. The CDR3 length is 13 residues. CDR3 amino acids: CSAGDLVNYGYTF. The CDR3 coding sequence is TGCAGCGCTGGGGATTTAGTGAACTATGGCTACACCTTC.

This chain uses TRBV2 with TRBJ2-3, with 11 bases that match TRBD1. V was pared by 7 bases and J by 6 bases, with 9 bases of the junction left unmatched. Germline assignment: CDR1 SNHLY and CDR2 FYNNEI. The CDR3 runs to 15 residues. The CDR3 nucleotides read TGTGCCAGCACTTCTATGGGACAGGGGGAGGATACGCAGTATTTT. It specifies CASTSMGQGEDTQYF.